Following are 32 T cell receptor beta chains from one sample sequenced in a study of blood T cell repertoires in COVID-19. Clones were read by immunoSEQ multiplex PCR, and TCRdb kept only the in-frame ones, dropping some. Counted here are fewer than 350,000 clones, over 80% occurring once; the ten biggest clones make up 4.1%. The material sequenced was PBMCs or T cells enriched from blood (not recorded which). Every receptor here comes from a woman in her 30s with acute COVID-19.

The rearrangement uses TRBV4-2 and TRBJ2-3; TRBD2 matches at 10 bases. The CDR3 runs to 19 residues. CDR1 and CDR2 (germline): LGHNA, YNFKEQ. The J segment lost 0 bases and the V segment lost 0 bases, leaving 9 bases of the junction unmatched. The DNA for the CDR3 is TGTGCCAGCAGCCAAGAGCTACTAGCGGGATTAGCGAGCACAGATACGCAGTATTTT. Its protein product is CASSQELLAGLASTDTQYF.

The genes are TRBV19 and TRBJ2-1; 11 bases map to TRBD2. The germline V gene has CDR1 LNHDA and CDR2 SQIVND (reference sequence). V shed 5 bases, J shed 7 bases, and the junction held 10 bases outside the gene matches. CDR3 length: 16 amino acids. CDR3: CASSLTSGSSVNEQFF. The CDR3 DNA reads as TGTGCCAGTAGTCTAACTAGCGGGAGTTCGGTGAATGAGCAGTTCTTC.

The chain recombines TRBV6-5 with TRBJ1-1, with TRBD1 as a possible D gene (5 bases). V lost 2 bases to trimming and J lost 2 bases, with 6 bases between them. Germline values: CDR1 MNHEY, CDR2 SVGAGI. This CDR3 is built from 13 residues. CDR3 sequence reads: CASSYDSNTEAFF. As DNA, the CDR3 is TGTGCCAGCAGTTACGACAGCAACACTGAAGCTTTCTTT.

The chain is built from TRBV11-2 and TRBJ2-4, with 10 nucleotides matching TRBD1. CDR1 SGHAT and CDR2 FQNNGV come from the germline V gene. The CDR3 has 15 amino acids. V dropped 6 bases and J dropped 8; count of bases not matched to a gene: 10. The CDR3 reads CASRQTGGATYIQYF. Written as DNA, the CDR3 is TGTGCCAGCAGACAGACAGGGGGCGCCACGTACATTCAGTACTTC.

This chain uses TRBV5-1 with TRBJ1-3; D perhaps matches TRBD1 (6 bases). The CDR3 extends over 17 amino acids. Deletions cut 3 bases from V and 6 bases from J, with 22 bases between. Germline CDR1 SGHRS, CDR2 YFSETQ. In DNA form, the CDR3 reads TGCGCCAGCAGCTCTGGTTCCTCAGGGGCCGCTGCAAACACCATATATTTT. Translated, it gives CASSSGSSGAAANTIYF.

The chain recombines TRBV5-4 with TRBJ1-1; D remains ambiguous. Germline V gives CDR1 SGHNT, CDR2 YYREEE (reference sequence). This CDR3 is built from 19 residues. V lost 0 bases, J lost 0 bases, and 21 bases lay in between. The CDR3 sequence is CASSLASRGGKVLNTEAFF. CDR3 nucleotide sequence: TGTGCCAGCAGCTTGGCTTCTCGGGGTGGGAAAGTCTTGAACACTGAAGCTTTCTTT. The full variable domain, rest sourced from reference TRBV5-4 and TRBJ1-1, is ETGVTQSPTHLIKTRGQQVTLRCSSQSGHNTVSWYQQALGQGPQFIFQYYREEENGRGNFPPRFSGLQFPNYSSELNVNALELDDSALYLCASSLASRGGKVLNTEAFFGQGTRLTVV.

The V call is TRBV11-3, the J call TRBJ2-1; 9 nucleotides line up with TRBD2. Germline V CDR1 and CDR2: SGHNT, YENEEA. The V segment lost 0 bases and the J segment 6 bases; nucleotides outside the gene matches: 9. CDR3 length: 17 residues. The CDR3 here is CASSLDRREGGFNEQFF. The DNA of the CDR3 is TGTGCCAGCAGCTTAGATAGGCGGGAGGGGGGATTCAATGAGCAGTTCTTC.

J is TRBJ2-2 and V is TRBV7-9; D is undetermined. Germline CDR1 SEHNR, CDR2 FQNEAQ (reference sequence). Trimming removed 6 bases at V and 8 bases at J, with 7 bases between. The CDR3 length is 11 residues. CDR3 protein: CASRTGGELFF. The CDR3 DNA reads TGTGCCAGCAGGACCGGGGGGGAGCTGTTTTTT.

The J gene is TRBJ1-6, the V gene TRBV7-8, with D perhaps TRBD1 (5 bases). Trimming took off 2 bases at V and 9 bases at J, with 14 bases between the two ends. CDR1 and CDR2 (germline): SGHVS, FQNEAQ. The CDR3 has 15 residues. The CDR3 spells CASSLRQGASSPLHF. The CDR3 DNA sequence: TGTGCCAGCAGCTTACGGCAGGGCGCAAGTTCACCCCTCCACTTT. Using reference TRBV7-8 and TRBJ1-6 for the parts outside the CDR3, the full variable domain is GAGVSQSPRYKVAKRGQDVALRCDPISGHVSLFWYQQALGQGPEFLTYFQNEAQLDKSGLPSDRFFAERPEGSVSTLKIQRTQQEDSAVYLCASSLRQGASSPLHFGNGTRLTVT.

The CDR3 loop reads CASSQDRDSRGAGELFF. The CDR3 nucleotides read TGTGCCAGCAGCCAAGATAGGGACTCAAGAGGCGCCGGGGAGCTGTTTTTT. V is TRBV3-1 (or the pseudogene TRBV3-2) and J is TRBJ2-2, with D maybe TRBD2 (6 bases). This CDR3 contains 17 residues. Between the trimmed V and J ends, which lost 0 bases and 6 bases, there was a span of 17 bases. CDR1 is LGHDT and CDR2 is YNNKEL in the germline V gene (reference sequence).

This clone occurred once. Other nucleotide sequences from this sample produce the same CDR3. The V and J genes are TRBV18 and TRBJ1-2; D is possibly TRBD1 (5 bases). The CDR3 runs to 13 residues. The germline gives CDR1 KGHSH, CDR2 LQKENI. Trimming removed 0 bases from V and 5 bases from J, with 7 bases in between. The CDR3 sequence: CASSPPTDYGYTF. DNA for the CDR3: TGTGCCAGCTCACCACCGACAGATTATGGCTACACCTTC. The complete variable domain, with remaining parts taken from reference TRBV18 and TRBJ1-2, reads NAGVMQNPRHLVRRRGQEARLRCSPMKGHSHVYWYRQLPEEGLKFMVYLQKENIIDESGMPKERFSAEFPKEGPSILRIQQVVRGDSAAYFCASSPPTDYGYTFGSGTRLTVV.

V gene TRBV5-1 combines with J gene TRBJ2-1; D is perhaps TRBD2 (6 bases). V gave up 2 bases and J gave up 2 bases, with 14 bases separating them. Germline lookup yields CDR1 SGHRS and CDR2 YFSETQ. The length of the CDR3 is 16 residues. The CDR3 is CASSFDPGGAYNEQFF. The CDR3 DNA reads TGCGCCAGCAGCTTTGACCCAGGAGGGGCCTACAATGAGCAGTTCTTC.

The CDR3 sequence: CTSSQEGERNSPLHF. The CDR3 region has the DNA TGCACCAGCAGCCAAGAAGGAGAACGTAATTCACCCCTCCACTTT. The chain employs TRBV1 and TRBJ1-6. TRBV1 is described as a pseudogene. The CDR3 is 15 amino acids.

The CDR3 loop is CSVGGDGTYEQYF. The DNA of the CDR3 is TGCAGCGTCGGAGGTGACGGGACCTACGAGCAGTACTTC. The V call is TRBV29-1, the J call TRBJ2-7, with D possibly being TRBD2 (5 bases). Germline V gene data show CDR1 as SQVTM and CDR2 as ANQGSEA. Trimming left V 6 bases short and J 2 bases short, with 14 bases between. There are 13 residues in the CDR3.

This rearrangement joins TRBV3-1 (or the pseudogene TRBV3-2) to TRBJ2-1, with 8 bases that match TRBD1. CDR3 length: 16 residues. Germline loops: CDR1 LGHDT, CDR2 YNNKEL (reference sequence). Trimming took 2 bases from V and 4 from J; bases not matched to a gene: 7. The CDR3 spells CASSQWGGDRYNEQFF. The CDR3 region has the DNA TGTGCCAGCAGCCAATGGGGCGGGGACAGGTACAATGAGCAGTTCTTC.

The chain couples TRBV9 to TRBJ1-1, with no clear D. V lost 4 bases to trimming and J lost 0 bases, with 7 bases between them. The CDR3 length is 13 residues. Germline V gene sequence: CDR1 SGDLS, CDR2 YYNGEE. For the CDR3, the DNA is TGTGCCAGCAGCCTAAACCTGAACACTGAAGCTTTCTTT. It codes for CASSLNLNTEAFF.

V is TRBV27 and J is TRBJ2-2, with D possibly matching TRBD2 (5 bases). The CDR3 length is 14 residues. V lost 8 bases and J 4 bases, leaving 14 bases between the germline ends. Germline-derived CDR1 and CDR2 are MNHEY and SMNVEV (reference sequence). The CDR3: CASGSRRSTGELFF. The CDR3 coding sequence is TGTGCCAGCGGGAGTAGACGTTCCACCGGGGAGCTGTTTTTT.

This clone was seen more than once but under ten times. The V and J genes are TRBV27 and TRBJ2-3, with 8 positions matching TRBD2. Germline CDR1 reads MNHEY; CDR2 reads SMNVEV (reference sequence). The CDR3 sequence is 16 residues long. Trimming took 7 bases from V and 4 from J; bases not matched to a gene: 13. DNA for the CDR3: TGTGCCAGCAACCAACTAGCGGATAAGGGTCCAGATACGCAGTATTTT. Translated, it gives CASNQLADKGPDTQYF.

The genes are TRBV10-3 and TRBJ2-3, with 8 bases matching TRBD1. Trimming took 6 bases from V and 2 from J; bases not matched to a gene: 7. The germline V gene encodes CDR1 ENHRY and CDR2 SYGVKD. The CDR3 is 15 residues long. CDR3 in amino acids: CAIRNQGAFTDTQYF. The CDR3 nucleotides read TGTGCCATCAGGAACCAGGGGGCGTTCACAGATACGCAGTATTTT.

The DNA of the CDR3 is TGTGCCACCAGTGCACCAGGGCTACTAGCGGGAGCCTACAATGAGCAGTTCTTC. This codes for CATSAPGLLAGAYNEQFF. V gene TRBV24-1 combines with J gene TRBJ2-1, with 11 bases matching TRBD2. From germline, CDR1 is KGHDR and CDR2 SFDVKD. The CDR3 consists of 18 residues. V trimming: 5 bases; J trimming: 2 bases; junction bases outside the gene matches: 10.

V and J are TRBV10-3 and TRBJ1-2; TRBD1 matches at 7 bases. Trimming removed 5 bases from V and 4 bases from J; junction bases left unmatched: 4. Germline V gene lookup returns CDR1 ENHRY and CDR2 SYGVKD. The CDR3 sequence is 13 residues long. CDR3 DNA: TGTGCCATCAGTTTGGACAGGATCTATGGCTACACCTTC. Translating gives CAISLDRIYGYTF.

The genes are TRBV18 and TRBJ2-6; 7 bases align to TRBD1. Germline V gene data show CDR1 as KGHSH and CDR2 as LQKENI. The ends lost 3 bases at V and 1 base at J; junction bases unmatched: 9. The CDR3 is made up of 18 amino acids. CDR3 loop: CASSPTGNTLSGANVLTF. The CDR3 coding sequence is TGTGCCAGCTCACCGACAGGGAATACCCTTTCTGGGGCCAACGTCCTGACTTTC.

V gene TRBV7-2 combines with J gene TRBJ1-1; 8 nucleotides align to TRBD1. The CDR3 contains 14 residues. Germline-derived CDR1 and CDR2 are SGHTA and FQGNSA. Germline trimming cut 5 bases from V and 10 bases from J; bases unmatched to any gene: 12. CDR3 in amino acids: CASSPGQGVFGAFF. The CDR3 nucleotides read TGTGCCAGCAGCCCTGGACAGGGAGTATTTGGAGCTTTCTTT.

The CDR3 protein is CASSESRHWVRWEQYF. The CDR3 nucleotides read TGCGCCAGCAGTGAGTCGCGGCACTGGGTACGTTGGGAGCAGTACTTC. This rearrangement joins TRBV10-1 to TRBJ2-7; D is ambiguous. CDR3 length equals 16 residues. Germline values: CDR1 WNHNN, CDR2 SYGVQD (reference sequence). Trimming left V 0 bases short and J 7 bases short, with 19 bases between.

This sequence joins TRBV7-9 and TRBJ2-2; weak D call: TRBD1 (6 bases). This CDR3 has 17 amino acids. V gave up 6 bases and J gave up 2 bases, with 19 bases separating them. Per the germline V gene, CDR1 is SEHNR and CDR2 is FQNEAQ (reference sequence). The DNA for the CDR3 is TGTGCCAGCAGATACTACAGGGTCGGTTCCAACACCGGGGAGCTGTTTTTT. Residues: CASRYYRVGSNTGELFF.

In regard to this clone: Other DNA sequences from this sample encode an identical CDR3 as well. The chain is built from TRBV9 and TRBJ1-1; D gene uncertain. This CDR3 contains 13 residues. Germline CDR1 and CDR2: SGDLS and YYNGEE. Trimming stripped 0 bases from V and 2 bases from J, with 5 bases between. Here the CDR3 reads CASSVVSNTEAFF. Written as DNA, the CDR3 is TGTGCCAGCAGCGTAGTCAGTAACACTGAAGCTTTCTTT.

The V and J genes are TRBV28 and TRBJ2-3; 11 bases are shared with TRBD2. V lost 5 bases to trimming and J lost 2 bases; unmatched junction nucleotides: 6. The V gene's germline CDR1 is MDHEN and CDR2 SYDVKM. The CDR3 covers 16 residues. CDR3 region: CASSLTSGRNTDTQYF. The DNA of the CDR3 is TGTGCCAGCAGTCTCACTAGCGGGAGAAACACAGATACGCAGTATTTT.

Concerning this clone itself: Other DNA sequences within the sample encode an identical CDR3. The chain is built from TRBV2 and TRBJ1-5; D ambiguous. The length of the CDR3 is 14 residues. V was cut by 5 bases and J by 0 bases, with 8 bases left in between. Germline loops: CDR1 SNHLY, CDR2 FYNNEI. In DNA form, the CDR3 reads TGTGCCAGCAGTCTAACAGATAGCAATCAGCCCCAGCATTTT. It codes for CASSLTDSNQPQHF. The full variable domain, in which reference TRBV2 and TRBJ1-5 provide the parts outside the CDR3, is EPEVTQTPSHQVTQMGQEVILRCVPISNHLYFYWYRQILGQKVEFLVSFYNNEISEKSEIFDDQFSVERPDGSNFTLKIRSTKLEDSAMYFCASSLTDSNQPQHFGDGTRLSIL.

CDR3 nucleotides: TGTGCCAGCAGCTTAGCTACCTCCTACGAGCAGTACTTC. Protein product: CASSLATSYEQYF. The chain carries TRBV5-6 and TRBJ2-7; no clear D. The V gene's germline CDR1 is SGHDT and CDR2 YYEEEE. The CDR3 has 13 residues. V was trimmed by 2 bases and J by 0 bases, leaving 6 bases between them.

The J gene is TRBJ2-1, the V gene TRBV4-3; possibly TRBD2 for D (5 bases). Germline V CDR1 and CDR2: LGHNA, YSLEER. Trimming removed 2 bases from V and 4 bases from J, with 18 bases in between. The CDR3 consists of 17 residues. The CDR3 spells CASSQTLPASNYNEQFF. As DNA, the CDR3 is TGCGCCAGCAGCCAAACCCTACCGGCTAGCAATTACAATGAGCAGTTCTTC.

CDR3 amino acids: CASSFQGAGDTEAFF. CDR3 nucleotides: TGTGCCAGCAGTTTCCAGGGGGCGGGGGACACTGAAGCTTTCTTT. The genes are TRBV6-5 and TRBJ1-1; the match to TRBD1 covers 8 bases. CDR3 size: 15 residues. V shed 4 bases, J shed 3 bases, and the junction held 7 bases outside the gene matches. CDR1 is MNHEY and CDR2 is SVGAGI in the germline V gene.

The V and J genes are TRBV7-6 and TRBJ2-5; D is ambiguous. The CDR3 runs to 12 residues. The ends were cut back, 1 base at V and 4 bases at J, with 4 bases in the middle. Germline V CDR1 and CDR2: SGHVS, FNYEAQ. This CDR3 is CASSLGIETQYF. The CDR3 nucleotides are TGTGCCAGCAGCTTAGGTATAGAGACCCAGTACTTC.